The 3 T cell receptor beta chains below all came from one sample that was sequenced in a study of T cell changes during pregnancy in multiple sclerosis. The method was immunoSEQ multiplex PCR; TCRdb's version includes in-frame clones alone and lacks a portion of them. Of around 40,000 clones in the sample, around 94% are singletons; the top ten hold roughly 8.7%. The source material was CD8+ T cells from peripheral blood mononuclear cells, sampled in the third trimester of pregnancy. The origin of the receptors is a female donor with multiple sclerosis, enrolled in a pregnancy study.

The rearrangement uses TRBV6-5 and TRBJ1-5; D is perhaps TRBD1 (5 bases). Trimming took 0 bases from V and 2 from J, leaving 5 bases between them. The germline V gene has CDR1 MNHEY and CDR2 SVGAGI. This CDR3 is built from 14 residues. The DNA for the CDR3 is TGTGCCAGCAGTTACTCACAGGGCAATCAGCCCCAGCATTTT. It translates to CASSYSQGNQPQHF.

J is TRBJ2-7 and V is TRBV7-9; 11 bases are shared with TRBD2. Unmatched junction bases numbered 8, after V lost 5 bases and J lost 5 bases. The CDR3 spans 15 residues. The germline V gene encodes CDR1 SEHNR and CDR2 FQNEAQ (reference sequence). CDR3 sequence: CASSPNSGGANEQYF. The CDR3 nucleotides read TGTGCCAGCAGCCCTAATAGCGGGGGGGCGAACGAGCAGTACTTC.

In its sample, this clone was seen once. The same CDR3 arises from other DNA sequences in this sample as well. The chain joins TRBV5-6 to TRBJ2-3; 7 positions match TRBD2. V was pared by 3 bases and J by 5 bases, with 0 bases of the junction left unmatched. CDR3 length: 12 amino acids. Germline loops: CDR1 SGHDT, CDR2 YYEEEE. CDR3 sequence reads: CASSSGGDTQYF. DNA of the CDR3: TGTGCCAGCAGCTCGGGGGGAGATACGCAGTATTTT.